Listed below are T cell receptor beta chains from one sample, sequenced in a study of OX40 agonist ivuxolimab in advanced cancers. Sequenced by immunoSEQ multiplex PCR; TCRdb stores in-frame clones only, minus some. The profile shows about 27,000 clones, roughly four fifths of them singletons. The sample was CD4+ or CD8+ T cells sorted from blood, taken in a trial of the OX40 agonist ivuxolimab. These receptors were collected from an adult with an advanced solid tumor such as melanoma, head and neck, liver or kidney cancer. The CDR3 runs from the conserved cysteine through the conserved F or W. A D gene is named only where the DNA matches it firmly. Clone size appears in some rows only: once, few, many, or a class for an expanded clone.

size: NA; D: NA; V: TRBV11-2; length: 13; J: TRBJ2-7; DNA: TGTGCCAGCAGCTACCGGGGGTCCTACGAGCAGTACTTC; CDR3: CASSYRGSYEQYF
size: once; D: NA; V: TRBV27; length: 15; J: TRBJ2-7; DNA: TGTGCCAGCAGTTTATCAAGAGACAGCCACTACGAGCAGTACTTC; CDR3: CASSLSRDSHYEQYF
size: NA; D: TRBD1; V: TRBV5-1; length: 13; J: TRBJ2-4; DNA: TGCGCCAGCCACTCCGGGACAGGGGACATTCAGTACTTC; CDR3: CASHSGTGDIQYF
size: NA; D: TRBD1; V: TRBV28; length: 15; J: TRBJ2-7; DNA: TGTGCCAGCAGTTCTGGCAGGGGGAGCTCCTACGAGCAGTACTTC; CDR3: CASSSGRGSSYEQYF
size: NA; D: TRBD1; V: TRBV30; length: 13; J: TRBJ1-6; DNA: TGTGCCTGGAGTACGACAGGGGATTCACCCCTCCACTTT; CDR3: CAWSTTGDSPLHF
size: NA; D: NA; V: TRBV6-5; length: 15; J: TRBJ1-3; DNA: TGTGCCAGCAGTTACTCGACCAACCCTGGAAACACCATATATTTT; CDR3: CASSYSTNPGNTIYF
size: NA; D: NA; V: TRBV5-1; length: 16; J: TRBJ2-5; DNA: TGCGCCAGCAGCCATGGGTGGGGGGGCCCCCAAGAGACCCAGTACTTC; CDR3: CASSHGWGGPQETQYF
size: NA; D: NA; V: TRBV2; length: 13; J: TRBJ2-7; DNA: TGTGCCAGCAGTCCCGGGTGGGGCAACGAGCAGTACTTC; CDR3: CASSPGWGNEQYF
size: NA; D: NA; V: TRBV19; length: 15; J: TRBJ2-2; DNA: TGTGCCAGTAGTATTGGAGGGATTTCTACCGGGGAGCTGTTTTTT; CDR3: CASSIGGISTGELFF
size: NA; D: NA; V: TRBV9; length: 14; J: TRBJ1-2; DNA: TGTGCCAGCAGCACCTCGGGGGGTTACTATGGCTACACCTTC; CDR3: CASSTSGGYYGYTF
size: NA; D: NA; V: TRBV27; length: 14; J: TRBJ2-7; DNA: TGTGCCAGCAGTTTGAAACAGGGTTCCTACGAGCAGTACTTC; CDR3: CASSLKQGSYEQYF
size: few; D: NA; V: TRBV4-3; length: 15; J: TRBJ1-3; DNA: TGCGCCAGCAGCCAAGATCAGTACTCTGGAAACACCATATATTTT; CDR3: CASSQDQYSGNTIYF
size: once; D: TRBD2; V: TRBV19; length: 16; J: TRBJ2-2; DNA: TGTGCCAGTAGTCCGCGACTAGCGGGAGACTCCGGGGAGCTGTTTTTT; CDR3: CASSPRLAGDSGELFF
size: NA; D: TRBD2; V: TRBV9; length: 14; J: TRBJ2-3; DNA: TGTGCCAGCAGCGTAAATGGGGGGGCAGATACGCAGTATTTT; CDR3: CASSVNGGADTQYF
size: NA; D: TRBD2; V: TRBV9; length: 16; J: TRBJ2-1; DNA: TGTGCCAGCAGCCCTCCCAGCGGGAGCTCCTACAATGAGCAGTTCTTC; CDR3: CASSPPSGSSYNEQFF
size: NA; D: TRBD2; V: TRBV4-1; length: 17; J: TRBJ2-2; DNA: TGCGCCAGCAGCCAACTATCGGGGGGACCGAACACCGGGGAGCTGTTTTTT; CDR3: CASSQLSGGPNTGELFF
size: NA; D: NA; V: TRBV30; length: 11; J: TRBJ2-1; DNA: TGTGCCTGGGAGACCTACAATGAGCAGTTCTTC; CDR3: CAWETYNEQFF
size: few; D: TRBD1; V: TRBV5-5; length: 13; J: TRBJ2-7; DNA: TGTGCCAGCAGCCTGGGACAGCTTTACGAGCAGTACTTC; CDR3: CASSLGQLYEQYF
size: NA; D: TRBD1; V: TRBV7-6; length: 16; J: TRBJ2-7; DNA: TGTGCCAGCAGCGACCAATCCGGGACAGGGACCTACGAGCAGTACTTC; CDR3: CASSDQSGTGTYEQYF
size: NA; D: TRBD2; V: TRBV15; length: 15; J: TRBJ2-1; DNA: TGTGCCACCAGCAGAGGAACTAGCGAGACCAATGAGCAGTTCTTC; CDR3: CATSRGTSETNEQFF
size: NA; D: TRBD2; V: TRBV7-9; length: 15; J: TRBJ2-7; DNA: TGTGCCAGCAGCTTAGGGACTAGCGGGAGGATCGAGCAGTACTTC; CDR3: CASSLGTSGRIEQYF
size: NA; D: NA; V: TRBV7-9; length: 17; J: TRBJ2-1; DNA: TGTGCCAGCAGCTTAAGGCTAACCGCAGGGATCCAAGGCGAGCAGTTCTTC; CDR3: CASSLRLTAGIQGEQFF
size: once; D: NA; V: TRBV5-6; length: 14; J: TRBJ2-7; DNA: TGTGCCAGCAGCTTGGAGGGGGAGACCTACGAGCAGTACTTC; CDR3: CASSLEGETYEQYF
size: NA; D: NA; V: TRBV27; length: 14; J: TRBJ2-1; DNA: TGTGCCAGCAGTTTTTCTGTTGGGTTGAATGAGCAGTTCTTC; CDR3: CASSFSVGLNEQFF
size: once; D: TRBD1; V: TRBV6-1; length: 14; J: TRBJ1-2; DNA: TGTGCCAGCAGTGAAGACCAGGGGGCCTATGGCTACACCTTC; CDR3: CASSEDQGAYGYTF
size: NA; D: NA; V: TRBV5-5; length: 14; J: TRBJ1-3; DNA: TGTGCCAGCAGCTCCTGGGACTCTGGAAACACCATATATTTT; CDR3: CASSSWDSGNTIYF
size: NA; D: TRBD2; V: TRBV28; length: 17; J: TRBJ2-3; DNA: TGTGCCAGCAGTTTCTCAGGTAGCGGGAGTTTAACAGATACGCAGTATTTT; CDR3: CASSFSGSGSLTDTQYF
size: NA; D: NA; V: TRBV30; length: 14; J: TRBJ1-1; DNA: TGTGCCTGGAGTGTAAGGAGTGCACGGCCTGAAGCTTTCTTT; CDR3: CAWSVRSARPEAFF
size: few; D: NA; V: TRBV5-6; length: 13; J: TRBJ2-5; DNA: TGTGCCAGCAACGTACGTGGGGAAGAGACCCAGTACTTC; CDR3: CASNVRGEETQYF
size: NA; D: NA; V: TRBV5-4; length: 16; J: TRBJ2-1; DNA: TGTGCCAGCAGCCTTTGGTCGGACCTAGGGCGCAATGAGCAGTTCTTC; CDR3: CASSLWSDLGRNEQFF
size: NA; D: TRBD2; V: TRBV12-5; length: 15; J: TRBJ2-5; DNA: TGTGCTAGTGGTTTGACGGGAGGGCCTATGGAGACCCAGTACTTC; CDR3: CASGLTGGPMETQYF
size: NA; D: TRBD2; V: TRBV7-9; length: 18; J: TRBJ2-1; DNA: TGTGCCAGCAGCTTAGTCGGGACTAGGTGGGCAGGGTACAATGAGCAGTTCTTC; CDR3: CASSLVGTRWAGYNEQFF
size: NA; D: TRBD1; V: TRBV4-1; length: 16; J: TRBJ2-2; DNA: TGCGCCAGCAGCCACCCCGGGACAGGCTCCACCGGGGAGCTGTTTTTT; CDR3: CASSHPGTGSTGELFF
size: NA; D: TRBD2; V: TRBV7-2; length: 16; J: TRBJ2-5; DNA: TGTGCCAGCAGCTCCCCCTTGACTAGCGGGAAAGAGACCCAGTACTTC; CDR3: CASSSPLTSGKETQYF
size: once; D: TRBD1; V: TRBV6-5; length: 14; J: TRBJ1-1; DNA: TGTGCCAGCAGTTACGTCGCAGGGGGCACTGAAGCTTTCTTT; CDR3: CASSYVAGGTEAFF
size: once; D: TRBD2; V: TRBV5-1; length: 16; J: TRBJ2-1; DNA: TGCGCCAGCAGCTTGGAATTAGCGGGTGGATACAATGAGCAGTTCTTC; CDR3: CASSLELAGGYNEQFF
size: NA; D: NA; V: TRBV6-6; length: 13; J: TRBJ2-7; DNA: TGTGCCAGCAGCCCCCGGGGGCGGGACGAGCAGTACTTC; CDR3: CASSPRGRDEQYF
size: NA; D: TRBD2; V: TRBV6-1; length: 16; J: TRBJ2-3; DNA: TGTGCCAGCAGTGAAGCGCTAGCGGGGGGCACAGATACGCAGTATTTT; CDR3: CASSEALAGGTDTQYF
size: NA; D: TRBD2; V: TRBV2; length: 13; J: TRBJ2-1; DNA: TGTGCCAGCACTTGGACTAGCGGCAATGAGCAGTTCTTC; CDR3: CASTWTSGNEQFF
size: NA; D: NA; V: TRBV7-9; length: 15; J: TRBJ2-4; DNA: TGTGCCAGCAGCCCAGGGAGCTCTGCCAAAAACATTCAGTACTTC; CDR3: CASSPGSSAKNIQYF
size: NA; D: NA; V: TRBV11-2; length: 14; J: TRBJ1-1; DNA: TGTGCCAGCAGCCCCGAGGGGGTAGGCACTGAAGCTTTCTTT; CDR3: CASSPEGVGTEAFF
size: NA; D: TRBD1; V: TRBV15; length: 16; J: TRBJ1-2; DNA: TGTGCCACCAGCAGACCGGAGGCCGGACAGGGGGCCCACTACACCTTC; CDR3: CATSRPEAGQGAHYTF
size: NA; D: TRBD1; V: TRBV5-4; length: 17; J: TRBJ1-1; DNA: TGTGCCAGCAGCTTGCCAGGACAGGGGGCGCGGAGCACTGAAGCTTTCTTT; CDR3: CASSLPGQGARSTEAFF